The present entry profiles one T cell receptor (beta chain) with its context. This same CDR3 is encoded by further DNA sequences in the sample. The record originates from a study of shared clonotypes between healthy human individuals. Study as a whole: Donors were a couple of women and three men aged 18 to 49.

Free of recent acute infections or vaccinations, the donors were healthy HIV-negative adults. Only in-frame clones appear in the TCRdb table, and some are missing; sequencing was by immunoSEQ multiplex PCR. The table has a few million clones, nearly 97% seen once; the top ten hold around 0.13%. J gave up 0 bases and V 3 bases, and 0 bases lay outside the gene matches. The CDR3 loop spans 14 amino acids. CDR1 is SEHNR, CDR2 FQNEAQ, per germline (reference sequence). V usage is TRBV7-9 and J usage is TRBJ1-1; 8 nucleotides match TRBD1. The material sequenced was naive CD4+ T cells sorted from blood. Subset reported: CD45RA+ positively selected. This sequence originates from a man between 18 and 35 years old in good health. CDR3 loop: CASSLTGVNTEAFF. The DNA of the CDR3 is TGTGCCAGCAGCTTGACAGGGGTGAACACTGAAGCTTTCTTT.